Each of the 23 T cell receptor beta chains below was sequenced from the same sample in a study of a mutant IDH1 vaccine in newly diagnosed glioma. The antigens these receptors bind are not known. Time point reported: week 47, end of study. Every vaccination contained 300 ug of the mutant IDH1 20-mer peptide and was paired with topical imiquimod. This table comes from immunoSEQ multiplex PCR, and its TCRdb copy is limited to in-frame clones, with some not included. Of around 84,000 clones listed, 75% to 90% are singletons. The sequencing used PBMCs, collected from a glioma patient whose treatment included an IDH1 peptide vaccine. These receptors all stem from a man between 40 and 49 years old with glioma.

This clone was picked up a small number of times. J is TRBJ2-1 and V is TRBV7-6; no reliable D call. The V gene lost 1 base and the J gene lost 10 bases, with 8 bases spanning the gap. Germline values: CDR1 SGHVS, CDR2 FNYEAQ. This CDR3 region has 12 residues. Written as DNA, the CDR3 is TGTGCCAGCAGCTTAGTAAATGAGGAGCAGTTCTTC. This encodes CASSLVNEEQFF.

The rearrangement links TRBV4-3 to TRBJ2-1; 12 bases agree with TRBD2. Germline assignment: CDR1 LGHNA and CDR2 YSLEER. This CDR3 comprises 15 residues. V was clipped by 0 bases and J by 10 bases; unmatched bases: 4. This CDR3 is CASSQDPLAGGEQFF. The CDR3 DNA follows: TGCGCCAGCAGCCAAGACCCCCTAGCGGGGGGGGAGCAGTTCTTC.

In nucleotides, the CDR3 is TGTGCCAGCAGCCAAGATCCCGACAGGGGGCAGGGCACTGAAGCTTTCTTT. It yields the protein CASSQDPDRGQGTEAFF. The rearrangement joins TRBV4-2 to TRBJ1-1; 10 bases are a match to TRBD1. The germline gives CDR1 LGHNA, CDR2 YNFKEQ. Losses at the gene ends were 0 bases for V and 4 bases for J; bases not matched to a gene: 8. This CDR3 has 17 residues.

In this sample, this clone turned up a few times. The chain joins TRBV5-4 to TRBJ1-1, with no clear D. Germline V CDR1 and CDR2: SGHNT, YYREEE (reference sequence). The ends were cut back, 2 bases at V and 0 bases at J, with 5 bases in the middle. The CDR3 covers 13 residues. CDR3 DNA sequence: TGTGCCAGCAGCTTCTTACTGAACACTGAAGCTTTCTTT. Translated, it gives CASSFLLNTEAFF.

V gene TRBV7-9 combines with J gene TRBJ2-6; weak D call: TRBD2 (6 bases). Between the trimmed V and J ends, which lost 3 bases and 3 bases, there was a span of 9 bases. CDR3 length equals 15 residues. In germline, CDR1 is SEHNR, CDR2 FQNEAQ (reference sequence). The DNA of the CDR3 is TGTGCCAGCAGCTTTCAGGGAGGTGGGGCCAACGTCCTGACTTTC. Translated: CASSFQGGGANVLTF.

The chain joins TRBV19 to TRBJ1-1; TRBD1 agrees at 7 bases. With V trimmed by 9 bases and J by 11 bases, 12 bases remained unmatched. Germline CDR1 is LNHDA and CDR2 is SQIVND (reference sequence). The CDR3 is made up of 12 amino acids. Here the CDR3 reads CASNRGTLKAFF. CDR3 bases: TGTGCCAGCAACAGGGGTACACTGAAGGCTTTCTTT.

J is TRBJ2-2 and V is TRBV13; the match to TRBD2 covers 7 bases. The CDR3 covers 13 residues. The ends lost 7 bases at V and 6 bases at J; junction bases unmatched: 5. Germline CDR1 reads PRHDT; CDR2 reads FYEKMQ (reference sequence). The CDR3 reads CASTGGLAGELFF. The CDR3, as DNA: TGTGCCAGCACTGGAGGACTAGCCGGGGAGCTGTTTTTT.

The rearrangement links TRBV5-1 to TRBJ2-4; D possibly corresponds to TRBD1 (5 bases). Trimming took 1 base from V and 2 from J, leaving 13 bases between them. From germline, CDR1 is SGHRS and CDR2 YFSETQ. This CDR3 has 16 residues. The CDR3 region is CASSLSVRVPKNIQYF. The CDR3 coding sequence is TGCGCCAGCAGCTTGTCTGTCAGGGTCCCCAAAAACATTCAGTACTTC.

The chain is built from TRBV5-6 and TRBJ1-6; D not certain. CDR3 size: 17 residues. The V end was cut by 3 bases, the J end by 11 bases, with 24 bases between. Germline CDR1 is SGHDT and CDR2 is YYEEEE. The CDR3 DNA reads TGTGCCAGCAGCTCCAGACACCTCTCCCTAGGGAATCCACCCCTCCACTTT. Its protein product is CASSSRHLSLGNPPLHF.

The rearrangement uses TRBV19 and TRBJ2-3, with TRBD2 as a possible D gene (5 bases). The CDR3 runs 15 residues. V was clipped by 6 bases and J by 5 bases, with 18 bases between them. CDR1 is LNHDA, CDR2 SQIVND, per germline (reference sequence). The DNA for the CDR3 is TGTGCCAGTAGATCAGGCAGAGGGAAGGGAGATACGCAGTATTTT. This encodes CASRSGRGKGDTQYF.

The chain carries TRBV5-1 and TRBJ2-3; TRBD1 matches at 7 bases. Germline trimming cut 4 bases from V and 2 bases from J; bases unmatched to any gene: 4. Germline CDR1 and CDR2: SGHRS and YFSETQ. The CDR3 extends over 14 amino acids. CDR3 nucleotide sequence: TGCGCCAGCAGCCAAGGACAGGACACAGATACGCAGTATTTT. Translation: CASSQGQDTDTQYF. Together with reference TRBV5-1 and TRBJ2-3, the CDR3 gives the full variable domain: KAGVTQTPRYLIKTRGQQVTLSCSPISGHRSVSWYQQTPGQGLQFLFEYFSETQRNKGNFPGRFSGRQFSNSRSEMNVSTLELGDSALYLCASSQGQDTDTQYFGPGTRLTVL.

For the CDR3, the DNA is TGTGCCAGCTCACCAGGGGCAGCGGGAGGACCCTACAATGAGCAGTTCTTC. Its protein is CASSPGAAGGPYNEQFF. The chain employs TRBV18 and TRBJ2-1, with 9 bases aligning to TRBD2. The CDR3 totals 17 residues. With V trimmed by 2 bases and J by 2 bases, 7 bases remained unmatched. Germline V gene lookup returns CDR1 KGHSH and CDR2 LQKENI. Combining the CDR3 with reference TRBV18 and TRBJ2-1 gives the whole variable domain NAGVMQNPRHLVRRRGQEARLRCSPMKGHSHVYWYRQLPEEGLKFMVYLQKENIIDESGMPKERFSAEFPKEGPSILRIQQVVRGDSAAYFCASSPGAAGGPYNEQFFGPGTRLTVL.

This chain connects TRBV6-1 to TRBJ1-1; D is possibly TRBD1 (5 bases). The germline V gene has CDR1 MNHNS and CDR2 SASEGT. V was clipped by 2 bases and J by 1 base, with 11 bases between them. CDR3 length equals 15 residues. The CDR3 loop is CASSERHRQNTEAFF. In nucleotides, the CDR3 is TGTGCCAGCAGTGAAAGGCACAGGCAGAACACTGAAGCTTTCTTT.

CDR3 coding DNA: TGTGCCAGCAGTTTAAGGTTGGGTAATTCACCCCTCCACTTT. The encoded protein is CASSLRLGNSPLHF. The rearrangement links TRBV27 to TRBJ1-6; D gene unclear. The CDR3 runs 14 residues. Germline-derived CDR1 and CDR2 are MNHEY and SMNVEV (reference sequence). V was clipped by 2 bases and J by 6 bases, with 8 bases between them.

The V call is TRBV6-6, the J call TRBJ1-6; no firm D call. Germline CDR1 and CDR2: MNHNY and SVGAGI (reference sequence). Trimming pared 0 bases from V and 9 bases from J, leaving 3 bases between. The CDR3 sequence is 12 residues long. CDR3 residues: CASSYSSSPLHF. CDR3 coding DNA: TGTGCCAGCAGTTACTCGAGTTCACCCCTCCACTTT.

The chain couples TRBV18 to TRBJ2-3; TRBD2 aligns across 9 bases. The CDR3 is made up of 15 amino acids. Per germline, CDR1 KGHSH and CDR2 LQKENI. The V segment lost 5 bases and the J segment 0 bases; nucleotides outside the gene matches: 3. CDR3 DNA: TGTGCCAGCTCAACCCTAGCGGGAAGCACAGATACGCAGTATTTT. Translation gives CASSTLAGSTDTQYF. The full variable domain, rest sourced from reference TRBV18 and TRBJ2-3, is NAGVMQNPRHLVRRRGQEARLRCSPMKGHSHVYWYRQLPEEGLKFMVYLQKENIIDESGMPKERFSAEFPKEGPSILRIQQVVRGDSAAYFCASSTLAGSTDTQYFGPGTRLTVL.

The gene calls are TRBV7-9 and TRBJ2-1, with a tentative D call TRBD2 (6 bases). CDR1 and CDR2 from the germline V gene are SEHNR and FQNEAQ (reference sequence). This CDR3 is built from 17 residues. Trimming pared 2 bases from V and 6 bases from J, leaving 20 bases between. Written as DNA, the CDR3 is TGTGCCAGCAGCTTAAGTTGGGTGGGAGGAGGGACCAATGAGCAGTTCTTC. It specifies CASSLSWVGGGTNEQFF.

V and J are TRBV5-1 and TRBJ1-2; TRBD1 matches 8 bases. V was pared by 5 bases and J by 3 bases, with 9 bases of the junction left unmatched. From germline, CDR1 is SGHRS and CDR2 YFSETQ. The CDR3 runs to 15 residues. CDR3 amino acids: CASSLTGEEHYGYTF. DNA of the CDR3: TGCGCCAGCAGTTTGACAGGGGAGGAGCACTATGGCTACACCTTC.

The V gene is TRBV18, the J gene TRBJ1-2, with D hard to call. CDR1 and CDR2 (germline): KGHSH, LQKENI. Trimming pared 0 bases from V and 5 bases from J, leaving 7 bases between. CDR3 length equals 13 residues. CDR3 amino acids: CASSPPGRYGYTF. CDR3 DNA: TGTGCCAGCTCACCACCAGGGCGGTATGGCTACACCTTC. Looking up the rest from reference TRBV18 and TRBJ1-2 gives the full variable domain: NAGVMQNPRHLVRRRGQEARLRCSPMKGHSHVYWYRQLPEEGLKFMVYLQKENIIDESGMPKERFSAEFPKEGPSILRIQQVVRGDSAAYFCASSPPGRYGYTFGSGTRLTVV.

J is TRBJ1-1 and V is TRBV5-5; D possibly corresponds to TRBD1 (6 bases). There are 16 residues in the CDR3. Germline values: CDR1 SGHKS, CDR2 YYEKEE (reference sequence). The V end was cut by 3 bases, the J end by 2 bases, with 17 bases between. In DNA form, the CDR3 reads TGTGCCAGCAGCTCCAGGGGTGCCATGCGTAACACTGAAGCTTTCTTT. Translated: CASSSRGAMRNTEAFF.

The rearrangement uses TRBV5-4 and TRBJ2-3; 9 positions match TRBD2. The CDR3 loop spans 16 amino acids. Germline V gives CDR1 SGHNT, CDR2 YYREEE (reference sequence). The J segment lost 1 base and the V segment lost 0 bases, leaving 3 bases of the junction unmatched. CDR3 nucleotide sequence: TGTGCCAGCAGCTTGGACCTAGCGGGGCGCACAGATACGCAGTATTTT. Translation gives CASSLDLAGRTDTQYF.

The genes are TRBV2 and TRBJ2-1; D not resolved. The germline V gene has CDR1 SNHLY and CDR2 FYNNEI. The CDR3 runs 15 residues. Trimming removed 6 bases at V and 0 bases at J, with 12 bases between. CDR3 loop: CASSVDLSSYNEQFF. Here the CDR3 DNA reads TGTGCCAGCAGCGTTGACCTGAGCTCCTACAATGAGCAGTTCTTC.

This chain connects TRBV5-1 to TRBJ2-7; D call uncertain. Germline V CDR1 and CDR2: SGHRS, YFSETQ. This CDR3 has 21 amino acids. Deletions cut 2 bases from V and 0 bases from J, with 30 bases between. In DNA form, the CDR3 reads TGCGCCAGCAGCTTCCCCAGGCTAACACCCCAGATCGAAACGAGCTCCTACGAGCAGTACTTC. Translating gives CASSFPRLTPQIETSSYEQYF.